This record concerns one TCR beta chain sequence. No antigen is known for it. This table comes from immunoSEQ multiplex PCR, and its TCRdb copy is limited to in-frame clones, with some not included. The sample lists approximately 140,000 clones; roughly 90% were seen once. This sample was taken from a study of T cells in localized non-small cell lung cancer. Study findings and constraints: Adjacent uninvolved lung tissue had the highest T cell clonality, exceeding tumor. Higher blood T cell density went with longer overall survival.

J gave up 5 bases and V 6 bases, and 11 bases lay outside the gene matches. This CDR3 region has 14 residues. Germline-derived CDR1 and CDR2 are SGHRS and YFSETQ. The starting material was peripheral blood, obtained before any cancer treatment. The chain joins TRBV5-1 to TRBJ2-7; 7 positions match TRBD1. This TCR came from a female donor at least 60 years old with stage I lung adenocarcinoma. In DNA, the CDR3 is TGCGCCAGCATGTATCGGGCAGGGGGACACGAGCAGTACTTC. This codes for CASMYRAGGHEQYF. The full variable domain, rest sourced from reference TRBV5-1 and TRBJ2-7, is KAGVTQTPRYLIKTRGQQVTLSCSPISGHRSVSWYQQTPGQGLQFLFEYFSETQRNKGNFPGRFSGRQFSNSRSEMNVSTLELGDSALYLCASMYRAGGHEQYFGPGTRLTVT.